This T cell receptor (beta chain) was sequenced for a study of regulatory T cells in long-lasting Graves disease. Study in general: Those with persistent Graves' disease had received antithyroid drugs for over 5 years with positive TSH receptor antibodies.

The time point denotes: persistent/refractory GD, antithyroid drugs over 5 years with positive TRAb. After RNA was extracted from PBMCs, the TCR library was made from it. It was American Thyroid Association guidelines that determined Graves' disease diagnosis. iRepertoire HTBI primers and Arm-PCR of CDR3 regions built TCR beta libraries. Methods used by the authors: Taken together, the samples had fewer than 70 TRBV and 13 to 15 TRBJ segments identified. TCRdb processed the multiplex PCR reads anew with MiXCR; each CDR3 protein has one entry. TCRdb assigned the V and J calls; the authors' analysis was not used. The sample has approximately 400,000 distinct CDR3 sequences; roughly 20% are singletons. Trimming took 8 bases from V and 2 from J, leaving 13 bases between them. The V gene's germline CDR1 is SEHNR and CDR2 FQNEAQ (reference sequence). This CDR3 has 13 residues. This clonotype was seen at least ten times. Its antigen is not known.

Study-wide results and caveats: Persistent Graves' patients showed less TCR diversity than newly diagnosed ones.

This receptor was identified in a female donor with Graves disease. Here the sequenced sample was peripheral blood mononuclear cells (PBMCs), taken when the disease was refractory, from a patient treated with antithyroid drugs. This chain links TRBV7-9 with TRBJ2-7; D gene uncertain. The CDR3 is CASLDPSPYEQYF. DNA for the CDR3: TGTGCCAGCCTAGACCCCAGCCCCTACGAGCAGTACTTC.